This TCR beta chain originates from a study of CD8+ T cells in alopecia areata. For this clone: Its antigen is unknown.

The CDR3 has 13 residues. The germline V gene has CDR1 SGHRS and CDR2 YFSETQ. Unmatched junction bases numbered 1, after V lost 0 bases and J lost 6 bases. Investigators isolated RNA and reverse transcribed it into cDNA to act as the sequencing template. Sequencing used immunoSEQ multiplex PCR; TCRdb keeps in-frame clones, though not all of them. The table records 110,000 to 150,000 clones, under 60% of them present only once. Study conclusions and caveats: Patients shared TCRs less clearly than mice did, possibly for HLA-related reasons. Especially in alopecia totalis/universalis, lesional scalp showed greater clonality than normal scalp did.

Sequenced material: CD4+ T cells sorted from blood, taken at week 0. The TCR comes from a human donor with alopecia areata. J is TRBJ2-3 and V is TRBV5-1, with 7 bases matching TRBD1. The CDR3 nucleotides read TGCGCCAGCAGCTTGGAGGGGGCGGATACGCAGTATTTT. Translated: CASSLEGADTQYF.